This TCR beta chain was identified during a study of control samples from healthy donors and cancer patients (TCRdb year 2020). Worth noting for this clone: Its antigen is currently not known. Nothing much larger sits one base from this clone, and base qualities are not available.

The library was built by means of the immunoSEQ multiplex PCR assay. Here the immuneACCESS table is served through TCRdb, limited to in-frame sequences with V and J called. Missing clones are a known gap in these copies; in checked studies unresolved V genes cover under half, and the rest lacks a known reason. Recorded for this sample are 65,000 to 90,000 clones; 94% of them occurred a single time. Over 2.5% of the sample rests with the top ten. CDR1 and CDR2 were assigned from the germline V gene as SQVTM and ANQGSEA. The CDR3 measures 12 amino acids from cysteine to phenylalanine. The sequence is cut down to CDR3 DNA, 36 bases in frame from base 1. From V the trimming removes 4 bases and from J it removes 7 bases, while the gene matches leave 7 bases of the junction unaccounted for.

Recombination joined TRBV29-1 with TRBJ2-7; TRBD1 matches 7 bases in the middle. Material: blood. This receptor was obtained from a woman aged 25 to 45 in good health. The CDR3 reads as follows: CSVGQGVWEQYF. The nucleotide sequence reads TGCAGCGTTGGACAGGGAGTGTGGGAGCAGTACTTC.